The rows below give T cell receptor beta chains drawn from one sample of a study of cytomegalovirus exposure and HLA in healthy donors. TCRdb's copy holds only in-frame clones and misses some; the assay was immunoSEQ multiplex PCR. This sample has around 110,000 clones, with under 85% found just once. Material: PBMCs. The source is a woman under 30 in good health and CMV-seronegative. Each CDR3 is given with its conserved first and last residue. D genes are given only for firm matches. The size of a clone is reported for some rows only, either as once, few or many, or as a class for expanded clones.

d_call clone_size j_call v_call cdr3_aa cdr3_nt
NA few TRBJ1-2 TRBV4-1 CASSQPTQGLYGYTF TGCGCCAGCAGCCAGCCAACCCAGGGCCTCTATGGCTACACCTTC
TRBD1 NA TRBJ2-3 TRBV6-1 CASSEIGTGGDTQYF TGTGCCAGCAGTGAAATCGGGACAGGGGGCGATACGCAGTATTTT
NA NA TRBJ2-7 TRBV5-1 CASSLNRADEQYF TGCGCCAGCAGCTTGAACAGGGCAGACGAGCAGTACTTC
NA NA TRBJ1-6 TRBV27 CASSLSGGSPLHF TGTGCCAGCAGTTTATCAGGGGGTTCACCCCTCCACTTT
NA NA TRBJ2-5 TRBV27 CASRIEAAIQETQYF TGTGCCAGCAGAATTGAGGCAGCGATTCAAGAGACCCAGTACTTC
NA NA TRBJ2-7 TRBV15 CATSTRTESYEQYF TGTGCCACCAGCACTCGGACTGAGTCCTACGAGCAGTACTTC
NA NA TRBJ2-2 TRBV6-5 CATTILNTGELFF TGTGCCACGACAATTTTGAACACCGGGGAGCTGTTTTTT
TRBD1 once TRBJ1-5 TRBV28 CASSGGTGRPAQHF TGTGCCAGCAGTGGCGGGACAGGTAGGCCGGCCCAGCATTTT
NA NA TRBJ1-4 TRBV6-5 CASSPLPGEKLFF TGTGCCAGCAGCCCGCTACCTGGTGAAAAACTGTTTTTT
NA NA TRBJ1-1 TRBV2 CASSEAPGGSEAFF TGTGCCAGCAGTGAAGCGCCGGGGGGCAGTGAAGCTTTCTTT